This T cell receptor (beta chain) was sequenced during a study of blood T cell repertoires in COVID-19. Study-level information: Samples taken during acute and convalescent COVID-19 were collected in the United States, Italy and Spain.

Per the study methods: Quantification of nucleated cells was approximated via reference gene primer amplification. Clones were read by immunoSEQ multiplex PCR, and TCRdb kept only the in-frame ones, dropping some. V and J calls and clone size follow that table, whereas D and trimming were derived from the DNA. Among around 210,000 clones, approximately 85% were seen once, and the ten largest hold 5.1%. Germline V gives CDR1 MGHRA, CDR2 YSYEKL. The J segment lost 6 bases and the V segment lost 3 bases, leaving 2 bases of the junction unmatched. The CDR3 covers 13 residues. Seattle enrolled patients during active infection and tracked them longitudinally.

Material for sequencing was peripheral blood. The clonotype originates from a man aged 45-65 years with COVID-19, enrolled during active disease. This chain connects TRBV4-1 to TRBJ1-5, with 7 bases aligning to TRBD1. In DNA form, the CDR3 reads TGCGCCAGCAGCCATCCAGGGGGTCAGCCCCAGCATTTT. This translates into CASSHPGGQPQHF.